The 3 T cell receptor beta chains in this list originate from one sample, sequenced in a study of shared clonotypes between healthy human individuals. Clones were read by immunoSEQ multiplex PCR, and TCRdb kept only the in-frame ones, dropping some. The sample carries about 2.2 million clones, about 94% recorded once. It was CD45RO-negative cells, positively selected for CCR7, that made up naive CD8 cells, with terminally differentiated effector memory CD45RA+ cells excluded. The sequencing sample was made of naive CD8+ T cells from PBMCs. Every receptor here comes from a man in his late teens or twenties in good health. Some clones in this sample may be carry-over from other donors' samples.

The chain joins TRBV2 to TRBJ2-7, with D tentatively TRBD1 or TRBD2 (6 bases each). Germline CDR1 is SNHLY and CDR2 is FYNNEI. The CDR3 length is 13 residues. V shed 2 bases and J shed 7 bases, with 12 bases lying between them. The CDR3 DNA is TGTGCCAGCAGTGAACGGGGGCGACTAGAGCAGTACTTC. Translated: CASSERGRLEQYF.

This clone was observed once. V and J are TRBV14 and TRBJ2-1; weak D call: TRBD1 (5 bases). V gave up 5 bases and J gave up 0 bases, with 14 bases separating them. Germline CDR1 and CDR2: SGHDN and FVKESK. The CDR3 length is 16 residues. The CDR3 sequence is CASSIVHRSSYNEQFF. DNA of the CDR3: TGTGCCAGCAGCATAGTACACAGGAGCTCCTACAATGAGCAGTTCTTC.

The genes are TRBV7-9 and TRBJ1-2; the D gene is possibly TRBD1 (5 bases). V lost 4 bases and J lost 2, with 17 bases in between. CDR1 and CDR2 from the germline V gene are SEHNR and FQNEAQ (reference sequence). This CDR3 spans 16 amino acids. The CDR3 DNA follows: TGTGCCAGCAGCTCTGCTTCCGGCCCAGGGAACTATGGCTACACCTTC. Translated: CASSSASGPGNYGYTF.